Reported below is one T cell receptor beta chain. The method was immunoSEQ multiplex PCR; TCRdb's version includes in-frame clones alone and lacks a portion of them. The profile shows about 97,000 clones, over 75% of them singletons. The sample originates from a study of blood T cell repertoires in COVID-19. The V end lost 6 bases, the J end lost 4 bases, and 10 bases lay between the germline ends. Germline CDR1 reads ENHRY; CDR2 reads SYGVKD. This CDR3 spans 13 amino acids. The rearrangement links TRBV10-3 to TRBJ1-3; D call uncertain. Source material: peripheral blood. This sequence originates from a human donor in a cohort sampled during active COVID-19. The CDR3 DNA reads TGTGCCATCAGGACAACAACGGGAAACACCATATATTTT. Its protein product is CAIRTTTGNTIYF.